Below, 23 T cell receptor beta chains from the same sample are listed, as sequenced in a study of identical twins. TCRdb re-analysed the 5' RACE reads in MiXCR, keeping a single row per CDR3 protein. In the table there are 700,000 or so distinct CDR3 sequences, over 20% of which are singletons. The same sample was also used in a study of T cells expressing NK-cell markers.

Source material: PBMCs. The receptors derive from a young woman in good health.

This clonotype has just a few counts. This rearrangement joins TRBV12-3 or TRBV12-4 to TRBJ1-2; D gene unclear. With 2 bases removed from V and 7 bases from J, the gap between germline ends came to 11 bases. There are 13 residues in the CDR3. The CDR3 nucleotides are TGTGCCAGCAGTTTATCACTTCCTCGTGGCTACACCTTC. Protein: CASSLSLPRGYTF.

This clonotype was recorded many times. The CDR3 DNA reads TGCAGTGCTAGCCCAGGCGCTGGAAACACCATATATTTT. It translates to CSASPGAGNTIYF. The chain combines TRBV20-1 with TRBJ1-3; D unresolved. Between the trimmed V and J ends, which lost 3 bases and 2 bases, there was a span of 8 bases. This CDR3 is built from 13 residues. CDR1 and CDR2 (germline): DFQATT, SNEGSKA (reference sequence).

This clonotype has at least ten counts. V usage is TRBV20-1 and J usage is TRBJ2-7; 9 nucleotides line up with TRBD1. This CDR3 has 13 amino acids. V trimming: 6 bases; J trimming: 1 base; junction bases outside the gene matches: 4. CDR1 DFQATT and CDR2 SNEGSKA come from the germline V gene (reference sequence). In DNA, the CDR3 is TGCAGTGCAACCGGGACAGGGTCCTACGAGCAGTACTTC. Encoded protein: CSATGTGSYEQYF.

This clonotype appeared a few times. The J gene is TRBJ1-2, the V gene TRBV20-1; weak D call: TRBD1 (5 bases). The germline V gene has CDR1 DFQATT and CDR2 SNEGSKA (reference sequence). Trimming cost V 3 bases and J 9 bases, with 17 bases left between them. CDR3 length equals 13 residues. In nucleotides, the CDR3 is TGCAGTGCTAGGATTGGCGTAAGGGGTAGCTACACCTTC. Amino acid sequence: CSARIGVRGSYTF.

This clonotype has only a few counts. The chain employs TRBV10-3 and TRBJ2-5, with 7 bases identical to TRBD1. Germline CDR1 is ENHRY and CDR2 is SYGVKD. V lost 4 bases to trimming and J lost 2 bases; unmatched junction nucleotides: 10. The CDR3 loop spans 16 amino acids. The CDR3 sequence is CAISGKLGGEQETQYF. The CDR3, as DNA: TGTGCCATCAGTGGCAAATTAGGGGGCGAACAAGAGACCCAGTACTTC.

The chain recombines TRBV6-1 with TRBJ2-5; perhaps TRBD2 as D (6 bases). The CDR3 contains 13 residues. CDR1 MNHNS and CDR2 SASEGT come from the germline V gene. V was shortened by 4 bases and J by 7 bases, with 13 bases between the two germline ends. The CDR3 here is CASSVGGGGTQYF. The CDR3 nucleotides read TGTGCCAGCAGTGTCGGGGGAGGTGGGACCCAGTACTTC.

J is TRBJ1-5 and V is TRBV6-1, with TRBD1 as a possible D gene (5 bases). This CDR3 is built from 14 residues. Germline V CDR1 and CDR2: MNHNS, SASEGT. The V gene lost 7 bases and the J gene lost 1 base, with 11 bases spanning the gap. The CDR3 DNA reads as TGTGCCAGCATCCAAGACAGCAGCAATCAGCCCCAGCATTTT. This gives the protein CASIQDSSNQPQHF.

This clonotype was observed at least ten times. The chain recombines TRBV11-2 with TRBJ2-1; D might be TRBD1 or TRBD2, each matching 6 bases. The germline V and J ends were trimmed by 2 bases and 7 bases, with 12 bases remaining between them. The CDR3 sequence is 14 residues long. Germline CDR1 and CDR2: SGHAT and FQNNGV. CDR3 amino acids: CASSLPGALNEQFF. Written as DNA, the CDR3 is TGTGCCAGCAGCTTACCGGGGGCGCTTAATGAGCAGTTCTTC.

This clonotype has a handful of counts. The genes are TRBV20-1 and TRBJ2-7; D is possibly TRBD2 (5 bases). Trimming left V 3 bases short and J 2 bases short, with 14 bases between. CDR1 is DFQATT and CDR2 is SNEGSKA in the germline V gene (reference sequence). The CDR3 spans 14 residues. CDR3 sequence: CSARRARVPYEQYF. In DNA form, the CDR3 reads TGCAGTGCTAGGAGGGCTAGAGTCCCCTACGAGCAGTACTTC.

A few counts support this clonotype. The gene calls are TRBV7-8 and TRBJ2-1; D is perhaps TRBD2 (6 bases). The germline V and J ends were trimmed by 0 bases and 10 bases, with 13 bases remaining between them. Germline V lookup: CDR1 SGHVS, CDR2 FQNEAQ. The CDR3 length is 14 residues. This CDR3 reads CASSLALAALEQFF. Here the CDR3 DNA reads TGTGCCAGCAGCTTAGCACTAGCAGCGTTAGAGCAGTTCTTC.

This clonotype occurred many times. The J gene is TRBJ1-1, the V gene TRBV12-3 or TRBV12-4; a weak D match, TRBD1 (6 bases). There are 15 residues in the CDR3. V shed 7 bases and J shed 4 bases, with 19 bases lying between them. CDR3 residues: CASTTEGGQGTEAFF. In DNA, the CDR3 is TGTGCCAGCACCACAGAGGGGGGGCAAGGCACTGAAGCTTTCTTT.

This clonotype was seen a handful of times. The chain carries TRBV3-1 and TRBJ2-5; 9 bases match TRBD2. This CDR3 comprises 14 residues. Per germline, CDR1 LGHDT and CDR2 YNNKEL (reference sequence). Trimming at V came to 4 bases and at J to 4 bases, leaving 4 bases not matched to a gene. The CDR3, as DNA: TGTGCCAGCAGCCTTCAGACTAGCGGAGAGACCCAGTACTTC. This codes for CASSLQTSGETQYF.

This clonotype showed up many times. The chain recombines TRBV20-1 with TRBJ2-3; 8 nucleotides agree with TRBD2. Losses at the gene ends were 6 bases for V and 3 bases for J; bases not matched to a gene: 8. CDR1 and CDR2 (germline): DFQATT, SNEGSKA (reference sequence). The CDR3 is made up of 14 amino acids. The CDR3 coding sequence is TGCAGTGCCCGAGTGGGCGGGAGGACAGATACGCAGTATTTT. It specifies CSARVGGRTDTQYF.

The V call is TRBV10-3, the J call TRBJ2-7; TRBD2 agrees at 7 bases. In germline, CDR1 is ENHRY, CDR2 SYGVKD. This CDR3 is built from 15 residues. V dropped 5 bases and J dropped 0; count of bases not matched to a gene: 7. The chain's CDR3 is CAISSLASGSYEQYF. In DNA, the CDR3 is TGTGCCATCAGTTCCCTGGCTAGCGGCTCCTACGAGCAGTACTTC.

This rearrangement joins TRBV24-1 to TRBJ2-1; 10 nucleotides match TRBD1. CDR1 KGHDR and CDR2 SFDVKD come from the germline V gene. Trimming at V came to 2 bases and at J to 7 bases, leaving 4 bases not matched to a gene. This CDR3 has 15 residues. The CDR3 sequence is CATSDSGTGVNEQFF. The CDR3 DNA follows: TGTGCCACCAGTGATTCCGGGACAGGGGTAAATGAGCAGTTCTTC.

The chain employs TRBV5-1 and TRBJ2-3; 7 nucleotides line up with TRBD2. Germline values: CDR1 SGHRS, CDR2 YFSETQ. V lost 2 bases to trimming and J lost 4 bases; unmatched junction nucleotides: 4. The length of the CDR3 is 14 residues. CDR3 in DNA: TGCGCCAGCAGCTTTCAGGGAGGGGCAGATACGCAGTATTTT. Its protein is CASSFQGGADTQYF.

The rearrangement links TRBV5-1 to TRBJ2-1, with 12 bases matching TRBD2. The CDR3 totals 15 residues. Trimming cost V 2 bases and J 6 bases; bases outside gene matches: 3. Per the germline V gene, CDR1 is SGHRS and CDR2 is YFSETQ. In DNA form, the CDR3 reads TGCGCCAGCAGCTTACAACTAGCGGGGGGCAATGAGCAGTTCTTC. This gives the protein CASSLQLAGGNEQFF. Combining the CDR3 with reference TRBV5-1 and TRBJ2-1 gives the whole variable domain KAGVTQTPRYLIKTRGQQVTLSCSPISGHRSVSWYQQTPGQGLQFLFEYFSETQRNKGNFPGRFSGRQFSNSRSEMNVSTLELGDSALYLCASSLQLAGGNEQFFGPGTRLTVL.

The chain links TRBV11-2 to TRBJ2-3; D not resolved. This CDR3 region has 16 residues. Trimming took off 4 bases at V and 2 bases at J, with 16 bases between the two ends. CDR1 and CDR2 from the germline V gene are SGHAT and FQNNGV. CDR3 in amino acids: CASSSYFGGPTDTQYF. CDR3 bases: TGTGCCAGCAGCTCTTACTTCGGCGGACCCACAGATACGCAGTATTTT.

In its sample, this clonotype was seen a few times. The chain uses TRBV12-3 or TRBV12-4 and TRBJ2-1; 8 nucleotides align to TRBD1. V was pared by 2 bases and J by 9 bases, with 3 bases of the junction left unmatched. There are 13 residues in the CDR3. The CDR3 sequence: CASSLSGGSEQFF. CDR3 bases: TGTGCCAGCAGTTTATCAGGGGGCAGTGAGCAGTTCTTC.

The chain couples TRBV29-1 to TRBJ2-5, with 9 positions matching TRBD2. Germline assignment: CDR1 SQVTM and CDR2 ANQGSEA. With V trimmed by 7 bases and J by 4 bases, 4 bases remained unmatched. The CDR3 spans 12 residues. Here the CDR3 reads CSAAGLAETQYF. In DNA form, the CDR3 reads TGCAGCGCCGCGGGACTAGCAGAGACCCAGTACTTC.

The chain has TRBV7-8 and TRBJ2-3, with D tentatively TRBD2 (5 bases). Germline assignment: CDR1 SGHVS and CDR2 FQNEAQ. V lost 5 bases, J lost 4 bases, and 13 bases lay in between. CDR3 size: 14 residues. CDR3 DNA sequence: TGTGCCAGCAGCCCCGTAACTAGGGCAGATACGCAGTATTTT. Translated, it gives CASSPVTRADTQYF.

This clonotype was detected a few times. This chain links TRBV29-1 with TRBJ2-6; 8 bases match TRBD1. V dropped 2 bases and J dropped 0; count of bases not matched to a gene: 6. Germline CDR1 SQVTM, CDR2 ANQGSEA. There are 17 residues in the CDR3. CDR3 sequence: CSVEMDRENSGANVLTF. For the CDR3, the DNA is TGCAGCGTTGAAATGGACAGGGAAAACTCTGGGGCCAACGTCCTGACTTTC.

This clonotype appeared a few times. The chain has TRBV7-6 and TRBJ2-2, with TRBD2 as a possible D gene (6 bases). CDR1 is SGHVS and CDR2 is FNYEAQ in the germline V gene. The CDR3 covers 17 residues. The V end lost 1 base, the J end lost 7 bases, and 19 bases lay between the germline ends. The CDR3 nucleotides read TGTGCCAGCAGCTTAGAAGCCGGGGGTTCTAGCGTCGGGGAGCTGTTTTTT. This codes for CASSLEAGGSSVGELFF.